This TCR beta chain was found in a study of cytomegalovirus exposure and HLA in healthy donors. Study background: The 120 million or so unique TCR beta sequences, from around 200 million T cells, were found by an earlier analysis. General observations from the study: About 90% or about 30% of the time was how often most TCR beta V segments were productive, according to an earlier analysis. Within a later analysis, the majority of CMV-associated TCR beta chains appeared HLA-restricted.

In the case of this clone: Antigen: not known.

Amplification used 60 Vbeta primers and 13 Jbeta primers. Generated by immunoSEQ multiplex PCR, the TCRdb table keeps only in-frame clones and is missing some. This table holds approximately 210,000 clones, around 81% found once. After removal of 5 bases from V and 5 bases from J, the junction contained 8 bases not matched to a gene. The CDR3 length is 17 residues. The germline gives CDR1 LNHDA, CDR2 SQIVND (reference sequence). The receptor was isolated from a woman aged 45-65 years in good health and CMV-seropositive. The sample consisted of PBMCs. The V call is TRBV19, the J call TRBJ2-1, with TRBD2 matching 14 bases. CDR3 nucleotides: TGTGCCAGTAGTCCCGGTCGACTAGCGGGGGGGGACAATGAGCAGTTCTTC. Its protein is CASSPGRLAGGDNEQFF.